This T cell receptor beta chain was profiled in a study of glioma-infiltrating T cells. Study conclusions and caveats: Tissue and blood shared very few CDR3 sequences.

The CDR3 runs to 12 residues. The germline V gene has CDR1 SGHTA and CDR2 FQGNSA. V lost 1 base and J lost 7, with 4 bases in between. Using RNA template, CDR3s of TCR alpha and beta were amplified with iRepertoire arm-PCR. Input was roughly 95-450 ng of tissue mRNA or PBMC total RNA. In TCRdb, the multiplex PCR reads were re-called with MiXCR into one record per CDR3 protein. The repertoire holds under 150,000 distinct CDR3 sequences, with around 23% as singletons. Remarks on this clonotype: The antigen is unknown.

Material: glioma tissue, nonneoplastic brain tissue, or PBMCs (not recorded which). The chain uses TRBV7-2 and TRBJ2-2; D is uncertain. The receptor comes from a human donor with low-grade glioma or glioblastoma, undergoing nonglioma brain surgery, or in good health (not recorded which). CDR3 region: CASSLVGGELFF. The CDR3 DNA sequence: TGTGCCAGCAGCTTAGTGGGCGGGGAGCTGTTTTTT.